Shown below are 5 T cell receptor beta chains from a single sample sequenced in a study of shared clonotypes between healthy human individuals. Sequencing was performed with immunoSEQ multiplex PCR; in TCRdb, only in-frame clones are kept and a portion is missing. The sample contains around 350,000 clones, over 70% of which appear only once. Sample: memory CD4+ T cells sorted from blood. Documented subset: CD45RA-negative fraction. These receptors were collected from a man between 25 and 39 years old in good health.

The gene calls are TRBV5-1 and TRBJ2-2; the match to TRBD2 covers 8 bases. There are 16 residues in the CDR3. With V trimmed by 2 bases and J by 8 bases, 11 bases remained unmatched. Germline V gene sequence: CDR1 SGHRS, CDR2 YFSETQ. The CDR3, as DNA: TGCGCCAGCAGCTTCGGGGTAGCGGGATCGAATGGGGAGCTGTTTTTT. Amino acid sequence: CASSFGVAGSNGELFF. The full variable domain, its missing parts supplied by reference TRBV5-1 and TRBJ2-2, is KAGVTQTPRYLIKTRGQQVTLSCSPISGHRSVSWYQQTPGQGLQFLFEYFSETQRNKGNFPGRFSGRQFSNSRSEMNVSTLELGDSALYLCASSFGVAGSNGELFFGEGSRLTVL.

At least ten counts were recorded for this clone. The chain recombines TRBV10-3 with TRBJ2-7; 16 bases map to TRBD2. CDR3 size: 16 residues. The germline V gene encodes CDR1 ENHRY and CDR2 SYGVKD. The trim removed 2 bases at V and 5 bases at J, leaving 3 bases unmatched. This chain's CDR3 is CAISEPGLAGGDEQYF. The CDR3 nucleotides are TGTGCCATCAGTGAGCCGGGACTAGCGGGAGGGGACGAGCAGTACTTC.

J is TRBJ2-1 and V is TRBV15, with a possible D match to TRBD2 (5 bases). The CDR3 is made up of 15 amino acids. The V gene lost 0 bases and the J gene lost 1 base, with 7 bases spanning the gap. Germline loops: CDR1 LNHNV, CDR2 YYDKDF (reference sequence). The CDR3 region is CATSREGVSYNEQFF. DNA for the CDR3: TGTGCCACCAGCAGAGAGGGAGTTTCCTACAATGAGCAGTTCTTC.

Turning to this clone: This may be a read error: a much more frequent sequence differs by one nucleotide. This same CDR3 is encoded by further DNA sequences in the sample. The chain couples TRBV7-9 to TRBJ2-7; 7 bases agree with TRBD2. Losses at the gene ends were 5 bases for V and 4 bases for J; bases not matched to a gene: 8. Germline V gene data show CDR1 as SEHNR and CDR2 as FQNEAQ (reference sequence). CDR3 length: 14 amino acids. The CDR3 here is CASSTDRGGYEQYF. In DNA form, the CDR3 reads TGTGCCAGCAGCACCGATAGGGGAGGGTACGAGCAGTACTTC.

The J gene is TRBJ1-1, the V gene TRBV7-9; D is perhaps TRBD1 (6 bases). The CDR3 totals 17 residues. Trimming shortened V by 11 bases and J by 0 bases, and 25 bases separated the two germline ends. Germline CDR1 reads SEHNR; CDR2 reads FQNEAQ (reference sequence). The CDR3 bases are TGTGCCCGTAACCGGGACACGAAAGGGATAATGAACACTGAAGCTTTCTTT. Translating gives CARNRDTKGIMNTEAFF.